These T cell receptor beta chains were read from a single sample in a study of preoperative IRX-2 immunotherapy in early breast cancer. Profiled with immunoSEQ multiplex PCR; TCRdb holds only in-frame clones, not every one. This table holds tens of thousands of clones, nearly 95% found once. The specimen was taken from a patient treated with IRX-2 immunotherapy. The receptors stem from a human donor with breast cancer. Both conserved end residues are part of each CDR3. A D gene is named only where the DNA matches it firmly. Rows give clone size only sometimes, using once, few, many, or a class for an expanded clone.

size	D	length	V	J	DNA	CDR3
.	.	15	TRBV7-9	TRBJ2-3	TGTGCCAGCACCTCAGGGGGGACAGCCACAGATACGCAGTATTTT	CASTSGGTATDTQYF
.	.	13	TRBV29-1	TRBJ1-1	TGCAGCGCTCGGACGGCCCGGGGGACTGAAGCTTTCTTT	CSARTARGTEAFF
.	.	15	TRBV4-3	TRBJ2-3	TGCGCCAGCAGCCCTGGACAGGGAGGGAGGTTTACGCAGTATTTT	CASSPGQGGRFTQYF
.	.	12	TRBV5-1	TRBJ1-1	TGCGCCAGCAGCTTGCCAGGCACTGAAGCTTTCTTT	CASSLPGTEAFF
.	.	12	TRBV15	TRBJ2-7	TGTGCCACCAGCAATTCGGTGGGCGAGCAGTACTTC	CATSNSVGEQYF
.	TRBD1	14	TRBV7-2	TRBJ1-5	TGTGCCAGCAGCCGTCAACAGGGGCCTCAGCCCCAGCATTTT	CASSRQQGPQPQHF
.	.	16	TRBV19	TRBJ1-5	TGTGCCAGTAGTATAGATCGGTCCGGGGGTGGGCAGCCCCAGCATTTT	CASSIDRSGGGQPQHF
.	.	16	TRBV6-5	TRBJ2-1	TGTGCCAGCAGTTACCAGGACAGAGGGCTATTTGGTGAGCAGTTCTTC	CASSYQDRGLFGEQFF
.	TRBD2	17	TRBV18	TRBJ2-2	TGTGCCAGCTCACAACTAGCGGGGGGGCCGAACACCGGGGAGCTGTTTTTT	CASSQLAGGPNTGELFF
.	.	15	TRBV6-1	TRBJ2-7	TGTGCCAGCAGTAAGATTCGGGACATCTCCTACGAGCAGTACTTC	CASSKIRDISYEQYF
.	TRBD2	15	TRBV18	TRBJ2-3	TGTGCCAGCTCAGCGACTAGCGGGGTCACAGATACGCAGTATTTT	CASSATSGVTDTQYF
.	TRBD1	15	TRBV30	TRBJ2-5	TGTGCCTGGAGCAAGGGGGCAAGGTTAGGAGAGACCCAGTACTTC	CAWSKGARLGETQYF
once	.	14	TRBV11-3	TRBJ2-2	TGTGCCAGCAGCTTAGAGGGATCCGCCGGGGAGCTGTTTTTT	CASSLEGSAGELFF
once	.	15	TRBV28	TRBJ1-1	TGTGCCAGCAGTTTCCCCACAGATGGTTTCACTGAAGCTTTCTTT	CASSFPTDGFTEAFF
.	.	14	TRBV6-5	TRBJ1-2	TGTGCCAGCAGACCCCTCTTGATAGGGAAAGGCTACACCTTC	CASRPLLIGKGYTF
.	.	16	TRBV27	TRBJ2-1	TGTGCCAGCAGTTTTTCTTCAGGGGATAGAAGAAATGAGCAGTTCTTC	CASSFSSGDRRNEQFF
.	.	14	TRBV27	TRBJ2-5	TGTGCCAGCAGTCATGACCCATCTCCGAGGACCCAGTACTTC	CASSHDPSPRTQYF
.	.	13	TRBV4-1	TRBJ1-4	TGCGCCAGCAGCCAAGGAAACAGCGAAAAACTGTTTTTT	CASSQGNSEKLFF
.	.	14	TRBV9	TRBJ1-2	TGTGCCAGCAGCGTAGCGCCCGGCAACTATGGCTACACCTTC	CASSVAPGNYGYTF
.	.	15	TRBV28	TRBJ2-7	TGTGCCAGCAGTTCTCATCGACAGGGACTGTACGAGCAGTACTTC	CASSSHRQGLYEQYF
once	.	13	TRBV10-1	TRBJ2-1	TGCGCCAGCAGTGAGTTGTTACGGGATGAGCAGTTCTTC	CASSELLRDEQFF
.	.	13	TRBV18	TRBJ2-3	TGTGCCAGCTCACCTAGGGGCACAGATACGCAGTATTTT	CASSPRGTDTQYF
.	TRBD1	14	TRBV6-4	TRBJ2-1	TGTGCCAGCAGCGAGACAGGGGAGAGGAATGAGCAGTTCTTC	CASSETGERNEQFF
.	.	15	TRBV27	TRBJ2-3	TGTGCCAGCAGTTTAACCGACGACAGATCAGATACGCAGTATTTT	CASSLTDDRSDTQYF